A single sample is the source of the 12 T cell receptor beta chains below, sequenced in a study of neurological immune-mediated disorders. TCRdb ran MiXCR on the 5' RACE reads and lists one entry per CDR3 protein. This sample carries 65,000 to 70,000 distinct CDR3 sequences, roughly 3.6% of them seen once, and the ten largest clones take 1.3%. Sequences were obtained from PBMCs. These receptor sequences come from a man younger than 45 with multiple sclerosis.

As regards this clonotype: The junction shows a germline mismatch at one end, possibly a read error. The CDR3 is CASSLGGRGNQPQNF. In DNA, the CDR3 is TGTGCCAGCAGCTTAGGGGGTCGAGGCAATCAGCCCCAGAATTTT. This chain joins TRBV7-9 and TRBJ1-5; unclear D gene. This CDR3 region has 15 residues. Germline lookup yields CDR1 SEHNR and CDR2 FQNEAQ (reference sequence).

The chain links TRBV7-6 to TRBJ2-1; D gene uncertain. V shed 0 bases and J shed 7 bases, with 16 bases lying between them. This CDR3 has 16 amino acids. Germline V gives CDR1 SGHVS, CDR2 FNYEAQ. DNA of the CDR3: TGTGCCAGCAGCTTAGCTCCAGCGTTGGTTTCGAATGAGCAGTTCTTC. It yields the protein CASSLAPALVSNEQFF.

At least ten counts were recorded for this clonotype. The chain couples TRBV7-2 to TRBJ1-5, with D uncertain. V lost 5 bases to trimming and J lost 5 bases, with 13 bases between them. Germline CDR1 reads SGHTA; CDR2 reads FQGNSA. The CDR3 is 14 amino acids. The chain's CDR3 is CASSRSGGDQPQHF. CDR3 coding DNA: TGTGCCAGCAGCCGGTCGGGAGGCGATCAGCCCCAGCATTTT.

This clonotype was picked up many times. This sequence joins TRBV5-1 and TRBJ1-1; weak D call: TRBD1 (5 bases). Germline CDR1 reads SGHRS; CDR2 reads YFSETQ. The CDR3 covers 15 residues. The V end lost 5 bases, the J end lost 4 bases, and 18 bases lay between the germline ends. The CDR3 region is CASSSIPGGGTEAFF. CDR3 bases: TGCGCCAGCAGTTCAATCCCCGGTGGGGGCACTGAAGCTTTCTTT.

This clonotype was picked up many times. This chain connects TRBV5-1 to TRBJ2-7; tentatively, D is TRBD2 (6 bases). Germline V CDR1 and CDR2: SGHRS, YFSETQ. The CDR3 loop spans 16 amino acids. V lost 0 bases and J lost 2, with 15 bases in between. The CDR3 spells CASSLVRDGRPYEQYF. CDR3 bases: TGCGCCAGCAGCTTGGTCCGGGACGGGAGACCCTACGAGCAGTACTTC.

This clonotype occurred a few times. Compared with germline, one end of the junction differs, possibly owing to a read error. V usage is TRBV4-1 and J usage is TRBJ1-6, with 7 bases lining up with TRBD1. The CDR3 sequence is 16 residues long. Per germline, CDR1 MGHRA and CDR2 YSYEKL. The CDR3 sequence is CASSQGRGNYNSPLNF. The CDR3, as DNA: TGCGCCAGCAGCCAAGGCAGGGGGAACTATAATTCACCCCTCAACTTT.

This clonotype was counted ten times or more. This sequence joins TRBV20-1 and TRBJ2-5, with 7 bases that match TRBD2. In germline, CDR1 is DFQATT, CDR2 SNEGSKA (reference sequence). V lost 5 bases and J lost 3; bases outside the gene matches: 9. This CDR3 contains 14 residues. The CDR3 DNA follows: TGCAGTGCTCCGGGACGCGGGAGAGAAGAGACCCAGTACTTC. Protein product: CSAPGRGREETQYF.

Turning to this clonotype: It may be a read error: a sequence one base away is much more abundant. The chain has TRBV7-9 and TRBJ2-2; 7 positions match TRBD1. With V trimmed by 5 bases and J by 3 bases, 6 bases remained unmatched. Germline-derived CDR1 and CDR2 are SEHNR and FQNEAQ (reference sequence). CDR3 length: 15 residues. The chain's CDR3 is CASSPGDSHTGELFF. Written as DNA, the CDR3 is TGTGCCAGCAGCCCCGGGGACAGCCACACCGGGGAGCTGTTTTTT.

To note about this clonotype: This could be a read error, since a much larger clone is one nucleotide away. V gene TRBV5-1 combines with J gene TRBJ2-7; D unclear. Trimming took 4 bases from V and 6 from J, leaving 11 bases between them. The germline V gene encodes CDR1 SGHRS and CDR2 YFSETQ. The CDR3 runs to 12 residues. The DNA for the CDR3 is TGCGCCAGCAGCCGTGTAGGGTCCGAGCAGTACTTC. Translating gives CASSRVGSEQYF.

This clonotype was counted at least ten times. The chain links TRBV5-1 to TRBJ2-7; 10 bases line up with TRBD1. V lost 4 bases to trimming and J lost 1 base; unmatched junction nucleotides: 14. Looked up from germline, CDR1 is SGHRS and CDR2 is YFSETQ. The CDR3 runs to 18 residues. CDR3 residues: CASSPDWGQGQNSYEQYF. The CDR3 DNA is TGCGCCAGCAGCCCGGATTGGGGACAGGGGCAAAATTCCTACGAGCAGTACTTC.

To note about this clonotype: This may stem from a read error, because a much larger clone lies one nucleotide away. The V gene is TRBV3-1, the J gene TRBJ2-1; perhaps TRBD1 as D (6 bases). Germline V gene sequence: CDR1 LGHDT, CDR2 YNNKEL (reference sequence). The CDR3 loop spans 16 amino acids. Trimming took off 0 bases at V and 4 bases at J, with 13 bases between the two ends. CDR3 bases: TGTGCCAGCAGCCAAGATCTCGGGACAACTTACAATGAGCAGTTCTTC. This codes for CASSQDLGTTYNEQFF.

This clonotype has a count of ten or more. The chain uses TRBV27 and TRBJ1-5; D is undetermined. The CDR3 is 13 amino acids. V was clipped by 7 bases and J by 4 bases, with 11 bases between them. Germline CDR1 is MNHEY and CDR2 is SMNVEV (reference sequence). The CDR3 region has the DNA TGTGCCAGCATTACCCTTTGTAATCAGCCCCAGCATTTT. Encoded protein: CASITLCNQPQHF.